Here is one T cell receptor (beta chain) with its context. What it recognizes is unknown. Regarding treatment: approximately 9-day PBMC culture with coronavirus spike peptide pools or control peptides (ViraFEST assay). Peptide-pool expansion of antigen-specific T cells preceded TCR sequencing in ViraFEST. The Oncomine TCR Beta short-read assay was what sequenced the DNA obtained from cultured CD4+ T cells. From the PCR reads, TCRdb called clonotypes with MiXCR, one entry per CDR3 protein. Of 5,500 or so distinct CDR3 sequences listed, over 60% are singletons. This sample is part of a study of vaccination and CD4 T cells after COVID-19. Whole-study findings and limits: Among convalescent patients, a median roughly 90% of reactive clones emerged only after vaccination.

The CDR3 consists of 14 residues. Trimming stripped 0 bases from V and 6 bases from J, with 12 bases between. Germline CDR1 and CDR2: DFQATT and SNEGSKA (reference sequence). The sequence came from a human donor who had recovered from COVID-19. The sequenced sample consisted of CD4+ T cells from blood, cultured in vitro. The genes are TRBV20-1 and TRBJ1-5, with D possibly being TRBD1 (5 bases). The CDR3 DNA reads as TGCAGTGCTAGAGATTACCGGGGGGTTCAGCCCCAGCATTTT. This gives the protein CSARDYRGVQPQHF.